The 21 T cell receptor beta chains in this list originate from one sample, sequenced in a study of OX40 agonist ivuxolimab in advanced cancers. Clones were read by immunoSEQ multiplex PCR, and TCRdb kept only the in-frame ones, dropping some. The sample lists around 83,000 clones, about 88% occurring once. The sample was CD4+ or CD8+ T cells sorted from blood, taken in a trial of the OX40 agonist ivuxolimab. The source is an adult with an advanced solid tumor such as melanoma, head and neck, liver or kidney cancer.

The chain combines TRBV7-8 with TRBJ2-1; maybe TRBD2 (6 bases). The CDR3 is 18 amino acids. Between the trimmed V and J ends, which lost 1 base and 5 bases, there was a span of 21 bases. Germline V CDR1 and CDR2: SGHVS, FQNEAQ. CDR3 loop: CASSLGRANLGPHNEQFF. CDR3 bases: TGTGCCAGCAGCTTAGGGAGGGCCAACCTGGGCCCCCACAATGAGCAGTTCTTC.

The chain uses TRBV5-1 and TRBJ1-1; a weak D match, TRBD1 (6 bases). CDR1 and CDR2 (germline): SGHRS, YFSETQ. Trimming removed 0 bases at V and 5 bases at J, with 14 bases between. This CDR3 comprises 15 residues. CDR3 nucleotide sequence: TGCGCCAGCAGCTTGGATGGGGGGGCGTCGACTGAAGCTTTCTTT. It codes for CASSLDGGASTEAFF. Together with reference TRBV5-1 and TRBJ1-1, the CDR3 gives the full variable domain: KAGVTQTPRYLIKTRGQQVTLSCSPISGHRSVSWYQQTPGQGLQFLFEYFSETQRNKGNFPGRFSGRQFSNSRSEMNVSTLELGDSALYLCASSLDGGASTEAFFGQGTRLTVV.

This sequence joins TRBV9 and TRBJ1-1, with 11 nucleotides matching TRBD1. The CDR3 has 15 residues. Germline-derived CDR1 and CDR2 are SGDLS and YYNGEE. The V segment lost 4 bases and the J segment 4 bases; nucleotides outside the gene matches: 6. The CDR3 DNA sequence: TGTGCCAGCAGCCCCCGGGACAGGGGGTCCACTGAAGCTTTCTTT. Its protein is CASSPRDRGSTEAFF.

The chain joins TRBV6-1 to TRBJ1-5, with D maybe TRBD1 (5 bases). V was cut by 8 bases and J by 5 bases, with 16 bases left in between. The germline V gene has CDR1 MNHNS and CDR2 SASEGT. This CDR3 has 14 residues. The CDR3 DNA is TGTGCCAGCCTACAGGCGTCCCCCGATCAGCCCCAGCATTTT. This gives the protein CASLQASPDQPQHF.

The chain joins TRBV5-4 to TRBJ2-3; 7 nucleotides match TRBD2. CDR3 size: 13 residues. After removal of 3 bases from V and 6 bases from J, the junction contained 4 bases not matched to a gene. CDR1 and CDR2 (germline): SGHNT, YYREEE (reference sequence). CDR3 amino acids: CASSYWGGDTQYF. The CDR3 bases are TGTGCCAGCAGCTATTGGGGGGGGGATACGCAGTATTTT.

V usage is TRBV4-1 and J usage is TRBJ2-3, with D maybe TRBD2 (5 bases). The CDR3 loop spans 13 amino acids. V shed 0 bases and J shed 9 bases, with 10 bases lying between them. Germline assignment: CDR1 MGHRA and CDR2 YSYEKL. CDR3 nucleotides: TGCGCCAGCAGCCAAGATCCTAGCCGGACGCAGTATTTT. This sequence encodes CASSQDPSRTQYF.

The CDR3 sequence: CASSLASGRKGFF. DNA of the CDR3: TGTGCCAGCAGCTTAGCGTCCGGGCGTAAGGGTTTCTTT. The gene calls are TRBV7-9 and TRBJ1-1, with unresolved D. The CDR3 is 13 amino acids. V was clipped by 0 bases and J by 13 bases, with 15 bases between them. The germline gives CDR1 SEHNR, CDR2 FQNEAQ (reference sequence). Full variable domain (remainder filled in from reference TRBV7-9 and TRBJ1-1): DTGVSQNPRHKITKRGQNVTFRCDPISEHNRLYWYRQTLGQGPEFLTYFQNEAQLEKSRLLSDRFSAERPKGSFSTLEIQRTEQGDSAMYLCASSLASGRKGFFGQGTRLTVV.

The chain uses TRBV4-3 and TRBJ2-2; 8 positions match TRBD1. This CDR3 has 15 residues. Germline CDR1 is LGHNA and CDR2 is YSLEER. V trimming: 3 bases; J trimming: 8 bases; junction bases outside the gene matches: 8. Here the CDR3 reads CASSQEPGGAGELFF. Here the CDR3 DNA reads TGCGCCAGCAGCCAGGAACCAGGGGGCGCGGGGGAGCTGTTTTTT.

The V gene is TRBV7-2, the J gene TRBJ2-7; TRBD2 aligns across 8 bases. The CDR3 runs 15 residues. Trimming cost V 3 bases and J 2 bases; bases outside gene matches: 6. CDR1 SGHTA and CDR2 FQGNSA come from the germline V gene. The CDR3 spells CASSFLAGLPYEQYF. The CDR3 region has the DNA TGTGCCAGCAGCTTTCTAGCGGGTCTTCCCTACGAGCAGTACTTC. Full variable domain (outside the CDR3, taken from reference TRBV7-2 and TRBJ2-7): GAGVSQSPSNKVTEKGKDVELRCDPISGHTALYWYRQSLGQGLEFLIYFQGNSAPDKSGLPSDRFSAERTGGSVSTLTIQRTQQEDSAVYLCASSFLAGLPYEQYFGPGTRLTVT.

The chain joins TRBV5-1 to TRBJ2-5; tentative D call: TRBD1 (5 bases). The CDR3 runs 15 residues. V lost 2 bases, J lost 5 bases, and 16 bases lay in between. Germline V CDR1 and CDR2: SGHRS, YFSETQ. In nucleotides, the CDR3 is TGCGCCAGCAGCTTTAGACAGACCCCTGGGGAGACCCAGTACTTC. Protein: CASSFRQTPGETQYF.

This chain connects TRBV11-2 to TRBJ2-7; D is undetermined. The ends were cut back, 0 bases at V and 4 bases at J, with 13 bases in the middle. Germline V gene lookup returns CDR1 SGHAT and CDR2 FQNNGV. The CDR3 consists of 15 residues. The CDR3 loop reads CASSLETAKTYEQYF. As DNA, the CDR3 is TGTGCCAGCAGCTTAGAGACGGCCAAGACTTACGAGCAGTACTTC.

There are many counts of this clone. This chain joins TRBV2 and TRBJ2-3, with D maybe TRBD2 (6 bases). V was shortened by 7 bases and J by 6 bases, with 17 bases between the two germline ends. CDR3 length equals 14 residues. In germline, CDR1 is SNHLY, CDR2 FYNNEI. The CDR3 DNA is TGTGCCAGCACCCAAGACGGGGGAGCGGATACGCAGTATTTT. Protein: CASTQDGGADTQYF. The full variable domain, with the rest looked up from reference TRBV2 and TRBJ2-3, is EPEVTQTPSHQVTQMGQEVILRCVPISNHLYFYWYRQILGQKVEFLVSFYNNEISEKSEIFDDQFSVERPDGSNFTLKIRSTKLEDSAMYFCASTQDGGADTQYFGPGTRLTVL.

The genes are TRBV20-1 and TRBJ1-3; no clear D gene. Germline V gene lookup returns CDR1 DFQATT and CDR2 SNEGSKA (reference sequence). Trimming took 1 base from V and 8 from J, leaving 6 bases between them. The CDR3 covers 11 residues. Here the CDR3 DNA reads TGCAGTGCTAGAGCCGCCCACACCATATATTTT. Translated, it gives CSARAAHTIYF.

This clone was detected only once. The chain links TRBV5-8 to TRBJ2-2; possibly TRBD2 for D (5 bases). The length of the CDR3 is 16 residues. The V gene lost 4 bases and the J gene lost 1 base, with 14 bases spanning the gap. The germline V gene has CDR1 SGHTS and CDR2 YDEGEE. DNA of the CDR3: TGTGCCAGCAGCACCGGGGTGCAGTTGAACACCGGGGAGCTGTTTTTT. Translation gives CASSTGVQLNTGELFF.

The chain has TRBV7-3 and TRBJ2-7, with 9 nucleotides matching TRBD2. This CDR3 is 15 amino acids long. CDR1 is SGHTA and CDR2 is FQGTGA in the germline V gene. Unmatched junction bases numbered 9, after V lost 4 bases and J lost 5 bases. Written as DNA, the CDR3 is TGTGCCAGCAGCTACGGCCCGGGACTAGCTGACGAGCAGTACTTC. Protein: CASSYGPGLADEQYF.

The rearrangement links TRBV20-1 to TRBJ2-7; no reliable D call. Trimming removed 3 bases at V and 4 bases at J, with 7 bases between. The CDR3 spans 11 residues. Germline-derived CDR1 and CDR2 are DFQATT and SNEGSKA (reference sequence). In DNA, the CDR3 is TGCAGTGCTAGGGGTCAGTACGAGCAGTACTTC. It encodes CSARGQYEQYF.

This clone was detected many times. V gene TRBV5-1 combines with J gene TRBJ2-2; TRBD1 might be the D (5 bases). Trimming pared 4 bases from V and 2 bases from J, leaving 9 bases between. This CDR3 has 14 amino acids. Germline V lookup: CDR1 SGHRS, CDR2 YFSETQ. The CDR3 nucleotides are TGCGCCAGCAGCGACAGCGAAAACACCGGGGAGCTGTTTTTT. Translating gives CASSDSENTGELFF.

The chain recombines TRBV18 with TRBJ1-1; D not certain. This CDR3 comprises 16 residues. Germline V gene lookup returns CDR1 KGHSH and CDR2 LQKENI. The V end lost 3 bases, the J end lost 0 bases, and 14 bases lay between the germline ends. The chain's CDR3 is CASSPTRGGMNTEAFF. In DNA form, the CDR3 reads TGTGCCAGCTCACCTACACGGGGTGGGATGAACACTGAAGCTTTCTTT.

This chain joins TRBV6-1 and TRBJ2-7; 9 nucleotides line up with TRBD1. The CDR3 length is 15 residues. J was trimmed by 3 bases and V by 7 bases; bases with no gene match: 10. Germline CDR1 reads MNHNS; CDR2 reads SASEGT. The CDR3 is CASIITGQGFYEQYF. As DNA, the CDR3 is TGTGCCAGCATTATAACGGGACAGGGTTTCTACGAGCAGTACTTC.

The rearrangement uses TRBV4-2 and TRBJ2-3; 8 nucleotides match TRBD2. V dropped 4 bases and J dropped 2; count of bases not matched to a gene: 8. This CDR3 is built from 16 residues. Germline V gene data show CDR1 as LGHNA and CDR2 as YNFKEQ. CDR3 nucleotides: TGTGCCAGCAGCCTCGGGGGGGGACTAAACACAGATACGCAGTATTTT. Translated: CASSLGGGLNTDTQYF.

The genes are TRBV2 and TRBJ2-7; perhaps TRBD1 as D (5 bases). The CDR3 is 12 amino acids. Germline CDR1 and CDR2: SNHLY and FYNNEI. The V end lost 7 bases, the J end lost 1 base, and 8 bases lay between the germline ends. As DNA, the CDR3 is TGTGCCAGCAAAACAGGTTCCTACGAGCAGTACTTC. Translation: CASKTGSYEQYF. The entire variable domain, with the rest obtained from reference TRBV2 and TRBJ2-7, is as follows: EPEVTQTPSHQVTQMGQEVILRCVPISNHLYFYWYRQILGQKVEFLVSFYNNEISEKSEIFDDQFSVERPDGSNFTLKIRSTKLEDSAMYFCASKTGSYEQYFGPGTRLTVT.